This T cell receptor (beta chain) comes out of a study of regulatory T cells in long-lasting Graves disease. The sample holds a few counts of this clonotype. For TCR beta, libraries came from iRepertoire HTBI primers and Arm-PCR of CDR3 regions. One entry per CDR3 protein, called by TCRdb with MiXCR from the multiplex PCR reads. The sample lists under 400,000 distinct CDR3 sequences; 16% were seen once. Specified time point: newly diagnosed GD, antithyroid drugs for less than 3 months. PBMC RNA served as the TCR library source. This CDR3 has 16 residues. V gave up 1 base and J gave up 1 base, with 14 bases separating them. Germline V gene lookup returns CDR1 SGHTA and CDR2 FQGNSA. This same sample was also part of a study on T cells in Graves' hyperthyroidism and ophthalmopathy.

The J gene is TRBJ2-7, the V gene TRBV7-2; perhaps TRBD2 as D (6 bases). The clonotype was recovered from a man aged 35-49 years with Graves disease. The sequenced sample was peripheral blood mononuclear cells (PBMCs), obtained at new diagnosis, from a patient treated with antithyroid drugs. This CDR3 reads CASSLGFRRGSYEQYF. In DNA form, the CDR3 reads TGTGCCAGCAGCTTAGGCTTCCGGCGGGGTTCCTACGAGCAGTACTTC.